This is a list of T cell receptor beta chains from one sample in a study of blood T cells in healthy people across ages. TCRdb recomputed calls from the 5' RACE reads with MiXCR, one row per CDR3 protein. The sample has approximately 1.5 million distinct CDR3 sequences; almost 35% are singletons. The sequencing input was blood. These receptors all stem from a woman under 40 in good health. Both conserved end residues are part of each CDR3. The D gene is left open where the match is weak. Clone size appears in some rows only: once, few, many, or a class for an expanded clone.

TRBJ2-1 | TRBV6-6 | NA | NA | CASSPNAYNEQFF | TGTGCCAGCAGCCCCAACGCCTACAATGAGCAGTTCTTC
TRBJ2-5 | TRBV25-1 | NA | few | CASSVRDWAQETQYF | TGTGCCAGCAGTGTGAGGGATTGGGCCCAAGAGACCCAGTACTTC
TRBJ1-5 | TRBV4-1 | NA | NA | CASSQVTGTISNQPQHF | TGCGCCAGCAGCCAAGTAACAGGAACTATTAGCAATCAGCCCCAGCATTTT
TRBJ2-5 | TRBV27 | NA | NA | CASSARGANQETQYF | TGTGCCAGCAGTGCGAGGGGAGCCAACCAAGAGACCCAGTACTTC
TRBJ2-1 | TRBV10-3 | NA | few | CAISPLARGTYNEQFF | TGTGCCATCAGTCCCCTGGCGCGGGGTACCTACAATGAGCAGTTCTTC
TRBJ1-5 | TRBV4-2 | TRBD1 | many | CASSQDLRQGLIQPQHF | TGTGCCAGCAGCCAAGATCTTCGACAGGGGCTAATTCAGCCCCAGCATTTT
TRBJ2-5 | TRBV20-1 | TRBD2 | NA | CSARGALGLAGETQYF | TGCAGTGCTAGAGGGGCCCTGGGACTAGCGGGGGAGACCCAGTACTTC
TRBJ2-7 | TRBV5-1 | NA | few | CASSPNRATYEQYF | TGCGCCAGCAGCCCCAATAGGGCGACCTACGAGCAGTACTTC
TRBJ2-5 | TRBV20-1 | TRBD1 | NA | CSTRPGTGGKETQYF | TGCAGTACTAGACCCGGGACAGGGGGAAAAGAGACCCAGTACTTC
TRBJ2-5 | TRBV12-3/TRBV12-4 | NA | NA | CAGSLVRMGETQYF | TGTGCCGGCAGTTTAGTCAGGATGGGAGAGACCCAGTACTTC
TRBJ2-7 | TRBV6-5 | TRBD2 | once | CASSHVASGSYEQYF | TGTGCCAGCAGTCACGTAGCTAGCGGTTCCTACGAGCAGTACTTC
TRBJ2-3 | TRBV20-1 | NA | NA | CSANNPDTQYF | TGCAGTGCTAATAATCCGGATACGCAGTATTTT
TRBJ2-7 | TRBV7-2 | NA | NA | CASSLGPSDYEQYF | TGTGCCAGCAGCTTAGGTCCGTCAGACTACGAGCAGTACTTC
TRBJ2-7 | TRBV5-1 | NA | NA | CASSSGFLAHEQYF | TGCGCCAGCAGCTCCGGCTTCCTAGCCCACGAGCAGTACTTC
TRBJ2-6 | TRBV6-1 | NA | NA | CASSGGEWAAESGANVLTF | TGTGCCAGCAGTGGAGGGGAGTGGGCCGCAGAGTCTGGGGCCAACGTCCTGACTTTC
TRBJ1-2 | TRBV27 | TRBD1 | NA | CASSSAGTANYGYTF | TGTGCCAGCAGTTCCGCCGGGACAGCTAACTATGGCTACACCTTC
TRBJ2-1 | TRBV3-1 | NA | NA | CASSQEGRSINNEQFF | TGTGCCAGCAGCCAAGAAGGACGGTCGATAAACAATGAGCAGTTCTTC
TRBJ2-5 | TRBV4-1 | TRBD2 | few | CASSQGPSGGWETQYF | TGCGCCAGCAGCCAAGGGCCTAGCGGGGGTTGGGAGACCCAGTACTTC
TRBJ1-4 | TRBV5-1 | TRBD1 | NA | CASSVRQGREGLFF | TGCGCCAGCAGCGTACGACAGGGTCGTGAGGGGCTGTTTTTT
TRBJ2-7 | TRBV5-1 | NA | few | CASSAGGLQAYEQYF | TGCGCCAGCAGCGCTGGGGGGCTACAGGCCTACGAGCAGTACTTC
TRBJ1-5 | TRBV28 | NA | NA | CAVTLGNQPQHF | TGTGCTGTAACGTTGGGGAATCAGCCCCAGCATTTT
TRBJ2-1 | TRBV20-1 | NA | few | CSARDLVGQQFF | TGCAGTGCTAGAGATTTGGTGGGGCAGCAGTTCTTC